This TCR beta chain was documented in a study of blood T cell repertoires in COVID-19. Background on the study: Specimens from acute and convalescent COVID-19 originated in the United States, Italy and Spain.

Data came from immunoSEQ multiplex PCR; TCRdb stores just in-frame clones and leaves some out. The sample records 200,000 to 250,000 clones, nearly 90% being singletons. The age range of participants was about 18 to 95 years, with residence in about two dozen US areas. Cohort allocation depended upon clinical history that participants reported. Before being deemed recovered, Cohort 3 donors had two negative PCRs, clearance, or symptom resolution. Germline CDR1 MNHEY, CDR2 SMNVEV (reference sequence). With 3 bases removed from V and 0 bases from J, the gap between germline ends came to 19 bases. The CDR3 is made up of 18 amino acids.

The chain has TRBV27 and TRBJ2-3; a possible D gene is TRBD2 (5 bases). Material for sequencing was PBMCs or T cells enriched from blood (not recorded which). The clonotype comes from a young man who had recovered from COVID-19. The CDR3: CASSLIGSSGVSTDTQYF. In nucleotides, the CDR3 is TGTGCCAGCAGTTTGATCGGGTCCAGCGGAGTAAGCACAGATACGCAGTATTTT.